Sequencing of this TCR beta chain was carried out in a study of PD-1 blockade in classical Hodgkin lymphoma. Patients all relapsed after autologous stem cell transplantation, and there was variation in brentuximab vedotin exposure. The V and J ends lost 2 bases and 6 bases respectively, with 5 bases between them. The CDR3 extends over 12 amino acids. The germline V gene has CDR1 SGHTA and CDR2 FQGTGA. Repertoires were generated with immunoSEQ multiplex PCR, while TCRdb's copy carries only in-frame clones and drops some. This sample has tens of thousands of clones, with 73% found just once. The clonotype was recovered from a human donor with classical Hodgkin lymphoma. This chain links TRBV7-3 with TRBJ2-1, with D unresolved. The sequencing here drew on peripheral blood mononuclear cells (PBMCs), taken before the second cycle of nivolumab. CDR3: CASSLLSNEQFF. The CDR3 region has the DNA TGTGCCAGCAGCTTATTGAGCAATGAGCAGTTCTTC.